Shown below are 14 T cell receptor beta chains from a single sample sequenced in a study of blood T cells in healthy people across ages. Sample-barcoded 5' priming and a J-beta primer mix drove a second PCR of about 6 to 12 cycles. MiXCR was run by TCRdb on the 5' RACE reads, yielding one entry per CDR3 protein. The sample holds some 940,000 distinct CDR3 sequences, just under 30% seen once. These records were also assigned to another study, of T cells of mothers and their children.

Sequencing was done on a sample of blood. Receptors were obtained from a middle-aged woman in good health.

This clonotype was seen at least ten times. V usage is TRBV7-2 and J usage is TRBJ2-1; 16 positions agree with TRBD2. The germline V gene has CDR1 SGHTA and CDR2 FQGNSA. The trim removed 5 bases at V and 6 bases at J, leaving 4 bases unmatched. CDR3 length: 16 amino acids. CDR3 sequence: CASSGGLAGGLNEQFF. CDR3 bases: TGTGCCAGCAGCGGGGGACTAGCGGGGGGGCTCAATGAGCAGTTCTTC.

There are a few counts of this clonotype. The chain combines TRBV7-3 with TRBJ2-1; 9 nucleotides line up with TRBD2. The CDR3 is 15 amino acids. V trimming: 4 bases; J trimming: 10 bases; junction bases outside the gene matches: 11. CDR1 SGHTA and CDR2 FQGTGA come from the germline V gene. DNA for the CDR3: TGTGCCAGCAGCTCTCTAGCGGGGAGGTCTCGGGAGCAGTTCTTC. Translated, it gives CASSSLAGRSREQFF.

CDR3 amino acids: CASSSDRGDGYTF. The CDR3 DNA is TGCGCCAGCAGCTCGGACAGGGGGGACGGCTACACCTTC. V usage is TRBV5-1 and J usage is TRBJ1-2, with 10 bases lining up with TRBD1. This CDR3 region has 13 residues. V lost 3 bases and J lost 8; bases outside the gene matches: 4. The V gene's germline CDR1 is SGHRS and CDR2 YFSETQ.

This clonotype showed up just once. The chain is built from TRBV28 and TRBJ2-5; 9 bases line up with TRBD1. The CDR3 has 16 residues. Unmatched junction bases numbered 9, after V lost 3 bases and J lost 4 bases. Germline CDR1 MDHEN, CDR2 SYDVKM. The CDR3 loop is CASSLGTGGGRETQYF. CDR3 coding DNA: TGTGCCAGCAGTTTGGGTACAGGGGGCGGGAGAGAGACCCAGTACTTC. The complete variable domain, with remaining parts taken from reference TRBV28 and TRBJ2-5, reads DVKVTQSSRYLVKRTGEKVFLECVQDMDHENMFWYRQDPGLGLRLIYFSYDVKMKEKGDIPEGYSVSREKKERFSLILESASTNQTSMYLCASSLGTGGGRETQYFGPGTRLLVL.

This clonotype was found many times. This chain joins TRBV7-3 and TRBJ2-3, with 12 bases lining up with TRBD2. The germline CDR1 and CDR2 sequences are SGHTA and FQGTGA. Trimming took 5 bases from V and 4 from J; bases not matched to a gene: 7. This CDR3 region has 16 residues. The CDR3 sequence is CASSHGLAGNADTQYF. CDR3 nucleotide sequence: TGTGCCAGCAGCCACGGACTAGCGGGGAATGCAGATACGCAGTATTTT.

The chain has TRBV24-1 and TRBJ2-5; no definite D call. Germline assignment: CDR1 KGHDR and CDR2 SFDVKD. CDR3 length equals 16 residues. V was trimmed by 1 base and J by 7 bases, leaving 18 bases between them. CDR3 nucleotide sequence: TGTGCCACCAGTGATTTTAAGCACGGCCTAGGAGTGACCCAGTACTTC. Translating it yields CATSDFKHGLGVTQYF.

The sample holds a few counts of this clonotype. V and J are TRBV30 and TRBJ1-2; no firm D call. The V end was cut by 1 base, the J end by 5 bases, with 11 bases between. Germline V gene data show CDR1 as GTSNPN and CDR2 as SVGIG (reference sequence). The CDR3 has 13 residues. CDR3 sequence (DNA): TGTGCCTGGAGTGAAGGAGGGATGTATGGCTACACCTTC. It specifies CAWSEGGMYGYTF.

The V and J genes are TRBV7-8 and TRBJ1-1; D is possibly TRBD1 (6 bases). Looked up from germline, CDR1 is SGHVS and CDR2 is FQNEAQ. V lost 5 bases, J lost 3 bases, and 16 bases lay in between. The CDR3 runs 15 residues. This CDR3 is CASSLRTGHDTEAFF. The CDR3 nucleotides read TGTGCCAGCAGCCTACGAACAGGGCACGACACTGAAGCTTTCTTT.

V and J are TRBV12-3 or TRBV12-4 and TRBJ2-7; 9 nucleotides line up with TRBD1. The CDR3 runs 16 residues. The ends lost 4 bases at V and 3 bases at J; junction bases unmatched: 10. The CDR3 sequence: CASSSLGGQGRYEQYF. DNA for the CDR3: TGTGCCAGCAGTTCCCTTGGGGGACAGGGTCGCTACGAGCAGTACTTC.

A remark on this clonotype: A read error is possible here, since a much larger clone lies one base away. This sequence joins TRBV7-2 and TRBJ2-3; 7 bases map to TRBD2. The CDR3 runs to 16 residues. Germline V gene lookup returns CDR1 SGHTA and CDR2 FQGNSA. The CDR3 DNA sequence: TGTGCCAGCAGCTTCGGGCGGGGGACCCGCACAGATGCGCAGTATTTT. It specifies CASSFGRGTRTDAQYF.

The V and J genes are TRBV7-6 and TRBJ1-1; 7 bases fit TRBD1. The J segment lost 8 bases and the V segment lost 4 bases, leaving 7 bases of the junction unmatched. Germline loops: CDR1 SGHVS, CDR2 FNYEAQ. There are 13 residues in the CDR3. CDR3 region: CASSSRQGSEAFF. DNA of the CDR3: TGTGCCAGCAGCTCGCGACAGGGCTCCGAAGCTTTCTTT. Together with reference TRBV7-6 and TRBJ1-1, the CDR3 gives the full variable domain: GAGVSQSPRYKVTKRGQDVALRCDPISGHVSLYWYRQALGQGPEFLTYFNYEAQQDKSGLPNDRFSAERPEGSISTLTIQRTEQRDSAMYRCASSSRQGSEAFFGQGTRLTVV.

This clonotype turned up a few times. This chain links TRBV15 with TRBJ2-3; no firm D call. Germline V lookup: CDR1 LNHNV, CDR2 YYDKDF (reference sequence). V gave up 5 bases and J gave up 4 bases, with 10 bases separating them. This CDR3 is 13 amino acids long. Written as DNA, the CDR3 is TGTGCCACCAGCGCCCCCCCGGCAGATACGCAGTATTTT. Its protein product is CATSAPPADTQYF.

This clonotype was observed a handful of times. The chain has TRBV28 and TRBJ1-3; TRBD1 aligns across 8 bases. Germline V CDR1 and CDR2: MDHEN, SYDVKM. The CDR3 spans 16 residues. V shed 1 base and J 0 bases; nucleotides not matched to a gene: 2. The CDR3 loop reads CASSLFGQGSGNTIYF. Written as DNA, the CDR3 is TGTGCCAGCAGTTTATTTGGACAGGGCTCTGGAAACACCATATATTTT.

The chain is built from TRBV11-2 and TRBJ2-7; D remains ambiguous. V was cut by 2 bases and J by 3 bases, with 11 bases left in between. CDR3 length equals 14 residues. Per germline, CDR1 SGHAT and CDR2 FQNNGV. The CDR3 DNA follows: TGTGCCAGCAGCTTATTCGGTCTTAACTACGAGCAGTACTTC. Residues: CASSLFGLNYEQYF. Based on the CDR3 plus reference TRBV11-2 and TRBJ2-7, the full variable domain is EAGVAQSPRYKIIEKRQSVAFWCNPISGHATLYWYQQILGQGPKLLIQFQNNGVVDDSQLPKDRFSAERLKGVDSTLKIQPAKLEDSAVYLCASSLFGLNYEQYFGPGTRLTVT.